Included here is one T cell receptor beta chain sequence, with context. It has no known antigen specificity. No base qualities exist here, and no much larger clone lies one base off it. Libraries came from the immunoSEQ multiplex PCR assay. Held by TCRdb, this immuneACCESS table contains in-frame sequences only and omits some clones. Under half of the omission traces to an unresolved V gene where checked; the cause of the rest is unknown. A total of about 30,000 clones appear in this sample, about nine tenths of them only once. Approximately 6.9% of the sample goes to the ten largest clones. The data were obtained in a study of T cell changes during pregnancy in multiple sclerosis (dated by TCRdb to about 2019). As for the study more broadly: The study looked at changes in the T cell repertoire across pregnancy in women with multiple sclerosis.

The source material was CD8+ T cells from peripheral blood mononuclear cells, sampled in the second trimester of pregnancy. The TCR originated in a female donor with multiple sclerosis, enrolled in a pregnancy study.

The DNA reads TGTGCTAGTGGTTTTGGTAGTACAGCAGATGAAAAACTGTTTTTT. Its translation reads: CASGFGSTADEKLFF. This chain is built from TRBV12-5 and TRBJ1-4, with the D gene not confidently named. From the germline V gene, CDR1 is LGHNT and CDR2 is FRNRAP. Its CDR3 holds 15 amino acids, cysteine through phenylalanine. Left in the record is the CDR3 DNA by itself, 45 bases read in frame from the first base. At the junction V is shortened by 3 bases and J by 6 bases, with 14 bases in between.